These 2 T cell receptor beta chains originate from one sample sequenced in a study of cytomegalovirus exposure and HLA in healthy donors (TCRdb year 2017). Library construction relied on the immunoSEQ multiplex PCR assay. For the multiplex PCR, a mixture combining 60 forward primers for TCR Vbeta segments and 13 reverse primers for TCR Jbeta segments was used. The source is immuneACCESS, and TCRdb retained only in-frame sequences with V and J called. Part of the clones is not carried over; for the studies checked, unresolved V genes explain less than half of this, and the remainder is unexplained. The sample includes about 170,000 clones, with around 74% observed a single time. Clones ranked in the top ten supply about 2% of the sample. The sequencing sample was made of PBMCs. The receptors originated from a female donor in good health and CMV-seronegative.

The chain employs TRBV18 and TRBJ2-2, with 7 positions matching TRBD1. V shed 2 bases and J 1 base; nucleotides not matched to a gene: 10. This CDR3 is built from 18 residues. Germline loops: CDR1 KGHSH, CDR2 LQKENI. CDR3 amino acids: CASSPVPSGGKNTGELFF. CDR3 coding DNA: TGTGCCAGCTCACCAGTTCCGTCAGGGGGAAAGAACACCGGGGAGCTGTTTTTT.

This chain uses TRBV4-2 with TRBJ2-1, with TRBD2 matching over 10 bases. CDR1 and CDR2 from the germline V gene are LGHNA and YNFKEQ. The J segment lost 10 bases and the V segment lost 4 bases, leaving 13 bases of the junction unmatched. The CDR3 extends over 16 amino acids. CDR3 DNA sequence: TGTGCCAGCAGCCCCCAAGTAGCGGGAGGATGGGAGGAGCAGTTCTTC. This gives the protein CASSPQVAGGWEEQFF.